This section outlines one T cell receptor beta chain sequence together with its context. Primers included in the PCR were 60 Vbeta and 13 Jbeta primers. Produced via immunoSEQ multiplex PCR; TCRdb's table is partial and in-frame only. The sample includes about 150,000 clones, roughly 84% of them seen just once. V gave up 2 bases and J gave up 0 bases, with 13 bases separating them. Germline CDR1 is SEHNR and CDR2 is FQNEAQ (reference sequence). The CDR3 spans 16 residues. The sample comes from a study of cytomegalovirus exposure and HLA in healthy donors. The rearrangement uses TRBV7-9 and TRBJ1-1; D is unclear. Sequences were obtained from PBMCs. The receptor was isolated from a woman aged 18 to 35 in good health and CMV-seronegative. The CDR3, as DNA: TGTGCCAGCAGCTTAAGGAGGTTGACCATGAACACTGAAGCTTTCTTT. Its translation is CASSLRRLTMNTEAFF.